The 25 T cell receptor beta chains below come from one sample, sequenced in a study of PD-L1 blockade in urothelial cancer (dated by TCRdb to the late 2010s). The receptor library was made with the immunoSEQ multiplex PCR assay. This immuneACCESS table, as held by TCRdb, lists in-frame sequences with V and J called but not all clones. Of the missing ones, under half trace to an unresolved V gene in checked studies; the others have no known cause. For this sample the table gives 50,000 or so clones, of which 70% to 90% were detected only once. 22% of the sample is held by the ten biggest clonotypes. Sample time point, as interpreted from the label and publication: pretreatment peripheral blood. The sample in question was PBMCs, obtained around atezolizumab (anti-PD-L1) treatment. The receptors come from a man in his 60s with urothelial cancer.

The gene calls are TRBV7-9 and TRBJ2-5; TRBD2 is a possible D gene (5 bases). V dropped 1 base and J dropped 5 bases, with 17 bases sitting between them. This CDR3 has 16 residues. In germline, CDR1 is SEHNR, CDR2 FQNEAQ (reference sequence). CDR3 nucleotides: TGTGCCAGCAGCTTAGGTGACAACAAACCGGGGGAGACCCAGTACTTC. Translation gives CASSLGDNKPGETQYF.

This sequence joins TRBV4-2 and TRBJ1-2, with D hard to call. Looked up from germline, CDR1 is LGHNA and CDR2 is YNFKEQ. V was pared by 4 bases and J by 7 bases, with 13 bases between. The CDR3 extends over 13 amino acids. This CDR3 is CASSPYGDGGYTF. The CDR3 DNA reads TGTGCCAGCAGCCCTTACGGGGATGGTGGCTACACCTTC.

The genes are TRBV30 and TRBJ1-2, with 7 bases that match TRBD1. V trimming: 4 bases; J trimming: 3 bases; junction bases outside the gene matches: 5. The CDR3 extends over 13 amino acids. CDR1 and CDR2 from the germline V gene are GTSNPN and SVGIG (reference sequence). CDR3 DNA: TGTGCCTGGAACCCCGACAGGGACTATGGCTACACCTTC. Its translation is CAWNPDRDYGYTF.

This CDR3 reads CAWSVTTLRSQYF. In nucleotides, the CDR3 is TGTGCCTGGAGTGTCACTACCCTTAGATCGCAGTATTTT. V is TRBV30 and J is TRBJ2-3; D unresolved. Germline CDR1 GTSNPN, CDR2 SVGIG (reference sequence). The CDR3 runs 13 residues. Trimming stripped 0 bases from V and 10 bases from J, with 14 bases between.

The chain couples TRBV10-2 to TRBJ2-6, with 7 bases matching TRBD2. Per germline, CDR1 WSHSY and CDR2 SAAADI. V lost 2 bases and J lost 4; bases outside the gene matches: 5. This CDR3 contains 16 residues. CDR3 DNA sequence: TGCGCCAGCAGTGAGCGGCGGGGGTCCGGGGCCAACGTCCTGACTTTC. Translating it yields CASSERRGSGANVLTF.

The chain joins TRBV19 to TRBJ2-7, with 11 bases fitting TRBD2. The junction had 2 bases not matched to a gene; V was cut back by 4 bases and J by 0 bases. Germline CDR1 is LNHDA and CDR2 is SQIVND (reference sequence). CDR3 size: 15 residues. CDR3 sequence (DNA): TGTGCCAGTAGTACCCTAGCGGGGGGCTCCTACGAGCAGTACTTC. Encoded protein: CASSTLAGGSYEQYF.

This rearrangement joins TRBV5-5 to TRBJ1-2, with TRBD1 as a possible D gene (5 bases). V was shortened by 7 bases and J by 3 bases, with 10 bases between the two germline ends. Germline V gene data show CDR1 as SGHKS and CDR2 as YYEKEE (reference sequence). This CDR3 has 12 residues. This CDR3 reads CASGDRHYGYTF. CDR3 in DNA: TGTGCCAGCGGCGACAGACACTATGGCTACACCTTC.

Here the CDR3 DNA reads TGTGCCAGCAGCGTAACGGGGGATAATCAGCCCCAGCATTTT. Protein product: CASSVTGDNQPQHF. This chain uses TRBV9 with TRBJ1-5; D perhaps matches TRBD1 (5 bases). This CDR3 is 14 amino acids long. V lost 1 base, J lost 4 bases, and 9 bases lay in between. The germline gives CDR1 SGDLS, CDR2 YYNGEE.

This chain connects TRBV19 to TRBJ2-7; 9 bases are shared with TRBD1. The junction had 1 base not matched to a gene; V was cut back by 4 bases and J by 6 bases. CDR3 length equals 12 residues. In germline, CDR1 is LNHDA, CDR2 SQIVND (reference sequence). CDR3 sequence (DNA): TGTGCCAGTAGTAGGGACAGGGTCGAGCAGTACTTC. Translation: CASSRDRVEQYF.

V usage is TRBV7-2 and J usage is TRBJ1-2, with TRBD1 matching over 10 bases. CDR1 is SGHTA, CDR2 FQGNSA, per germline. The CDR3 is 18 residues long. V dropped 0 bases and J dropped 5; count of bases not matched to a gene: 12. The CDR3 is CASSLAPYRDRGRYGYTF. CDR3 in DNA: TGTGCCAGCAGCTTAGCCCCCTACCGGGACAGGGGTAGGTATGGCTACACCTTC.

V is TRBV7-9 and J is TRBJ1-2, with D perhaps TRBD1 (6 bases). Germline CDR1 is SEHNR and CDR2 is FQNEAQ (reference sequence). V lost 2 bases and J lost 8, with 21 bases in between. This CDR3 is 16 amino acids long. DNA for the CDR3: TGTGCCAGCAGCTTATTGAGGGGGACCAGGGCTAGAGGCTACACCTTC. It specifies CASSLLRGTRARGYTF.

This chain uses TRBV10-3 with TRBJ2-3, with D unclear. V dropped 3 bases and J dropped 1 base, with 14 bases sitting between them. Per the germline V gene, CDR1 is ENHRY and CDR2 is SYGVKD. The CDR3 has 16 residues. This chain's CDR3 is CAISDMFQRGTDTQYF. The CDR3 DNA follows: TGTGCCATCAGTGATATGTTCCAGCGTGGCACAGATACGCAGTATTTT.

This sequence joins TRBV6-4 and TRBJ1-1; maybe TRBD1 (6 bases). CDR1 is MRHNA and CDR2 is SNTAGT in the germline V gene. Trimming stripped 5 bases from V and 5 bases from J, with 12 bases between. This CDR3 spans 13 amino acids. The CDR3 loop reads CASSQTGNTEAFF. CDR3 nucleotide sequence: TGTGCCAGCAGTCAAACAGGGAATACTGAAGCTTTCTTT.

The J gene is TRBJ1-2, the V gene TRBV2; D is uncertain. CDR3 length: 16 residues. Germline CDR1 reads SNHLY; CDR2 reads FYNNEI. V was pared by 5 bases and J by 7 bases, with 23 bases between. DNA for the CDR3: TGTGCCAGCAGTACCTCTTCGCGGGCCCGCGGCCTTGGCTACACCTTC. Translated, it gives CASSTSSRARGLGYTF.

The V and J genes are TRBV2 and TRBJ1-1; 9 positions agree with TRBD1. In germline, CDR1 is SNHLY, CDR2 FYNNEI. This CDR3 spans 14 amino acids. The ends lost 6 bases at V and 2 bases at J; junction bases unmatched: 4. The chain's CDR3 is CASRYRGPNTEAFF. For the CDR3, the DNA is TGTGCCAGCAGATACAGGGGGCCTAACACTGAAGCTTTCTTT.

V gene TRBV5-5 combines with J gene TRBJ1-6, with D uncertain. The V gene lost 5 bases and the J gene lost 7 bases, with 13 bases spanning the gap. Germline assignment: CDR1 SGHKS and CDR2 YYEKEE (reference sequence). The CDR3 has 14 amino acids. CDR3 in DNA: TGTGCCAGCAGTGGGCAGGTTGGGAATTCACCCCTCCACTTT. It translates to CASSGQVGNSPLHF.

The CDR3 coding sequence is TGTGCCAGCACTCCAGCGGGGGGATCGGAGACCCAGTACTTC. This codes for CASTPAGGSETQYF. The chain recombines TRBV5-4 with TRBJ2-5; 9 nucleotides agree with TRBD2. The germline V gene encodes CDR1 SGHNT and CDR2 YYREEE (reference sequence). The CDR3 extends over 14 amino acids. The V gene end was trimmed by 6 bases and the J gene end by 5 bases; junction bases not matched to a gene: 8.

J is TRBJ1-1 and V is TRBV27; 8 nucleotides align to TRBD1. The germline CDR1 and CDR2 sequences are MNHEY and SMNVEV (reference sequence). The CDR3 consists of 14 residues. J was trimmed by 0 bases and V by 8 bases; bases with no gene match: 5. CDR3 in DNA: TGTGCCAGCCGAAGACAGGGGCTGAACACTGAAGCTTTCTTT. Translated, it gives CASRRQGLNTEAFF.

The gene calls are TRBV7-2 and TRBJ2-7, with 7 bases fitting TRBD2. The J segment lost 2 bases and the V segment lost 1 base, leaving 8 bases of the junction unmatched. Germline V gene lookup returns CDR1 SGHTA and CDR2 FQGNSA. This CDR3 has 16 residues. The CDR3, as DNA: TGTGCCAGCAGCTTAGGGTGGCTAGCGGCCACCTACGAGCAGTACTTC. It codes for CASSLGWLAATYEQYF.

This chain's CDR3 is CASSLGVTGISTEAFF. The CDR3 nucleotides are TGTGCCAGCAGCTTAGGAGTGACAGGGATTAGCACTGAAGCTTTCTTT. The gene calls are TRBV7-6 and TRBJ1-1, with 7 bases aligning to TRBD1. Germline values: CDR1 SGHVS, CDR2 FNYEAQ. The trim removed 1 base at V and 4 bases at J, leaving 9 bases unmatched. The CDR3 is 16 residues long.

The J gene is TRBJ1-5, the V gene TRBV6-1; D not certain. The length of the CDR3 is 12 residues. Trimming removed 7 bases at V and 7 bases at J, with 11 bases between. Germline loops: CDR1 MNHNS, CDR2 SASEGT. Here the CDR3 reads CASTPLGQPQHF. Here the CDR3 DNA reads TGTGCCAGCACACCCCTTGGCCAGCCCCAGCATTTT.

DNA for the CDR3: TGTGCCAGCAGATTCTTCCGGGACACCAAGGGGGAGCAGTACTTC. Protein product: CASRFFRDTKGEQYF. The rearrangement joins TRBV6-5 to TRBJ2-7; possibly TRBD1 for D (6 bases). The CDR3 sequence is 15 residues long. The germline CDR1 and CDR2 sequences are MNHEY and SVGAGI. Deletions cut 6 bases from V and 7 bases from J, with 22 bases between.

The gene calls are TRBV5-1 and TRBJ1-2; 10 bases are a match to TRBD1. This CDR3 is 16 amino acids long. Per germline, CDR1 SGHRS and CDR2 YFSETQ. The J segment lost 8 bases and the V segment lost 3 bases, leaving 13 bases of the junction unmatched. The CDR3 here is CASSSAGTGARSGYTF. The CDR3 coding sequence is TGCGCCAGCAGCTCAGCCGGGACAGGGGCCAGGTCGGGCTACACCTTC.

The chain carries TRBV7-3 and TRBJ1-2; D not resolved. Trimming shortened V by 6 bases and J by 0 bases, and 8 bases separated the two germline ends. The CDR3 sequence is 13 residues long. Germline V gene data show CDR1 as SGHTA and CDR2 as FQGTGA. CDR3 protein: CASRPGTNYGYTF. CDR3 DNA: TGTGCCAGCAGACCCGGGACTAACTATGGCTACACCTTC.

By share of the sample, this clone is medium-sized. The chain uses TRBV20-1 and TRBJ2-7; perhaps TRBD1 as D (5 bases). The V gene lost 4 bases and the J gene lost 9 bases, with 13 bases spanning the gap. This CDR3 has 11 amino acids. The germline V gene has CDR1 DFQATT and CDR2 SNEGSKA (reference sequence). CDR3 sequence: CSAIQGQVQYF. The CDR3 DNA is TGCAGTGCTATTCAGGGTCAAGTGCAGTACTTC.